This T cell receptor (beta chain) was obtained from a study of CD8 T cells in Susac syndrome. cDNA came from approximately 0.5 to 1 ug RNA primed by random hexamers. MiXCR, run by TCRdb on the immunoSEQ multiplex PCR reads, gives a single entry per CDR3 protein. The sample consists of roughly 180,000 distinct CDR3 sequences, around 94% of them appearing once. For this clonotype: The junction and the germline gene differ at one end; a read error may be behind it.

CDR1 LGHNA and CDR2 YSLEER come from the germline V gene. The CDR3 has 14 residues. V is TRBV4-3 and J is TRBJ1-1, with D uncertain. Sequenced sample: CD4+ T cells from PBMCs. This sequence was found in a human donor in good health. This chain's CDR3 is CASSQDRMNTKAFF. CDR3 DNA: TGCGCCAGCAGCCAAGATCGTATGAACACTAAAGCTTTCTTT.